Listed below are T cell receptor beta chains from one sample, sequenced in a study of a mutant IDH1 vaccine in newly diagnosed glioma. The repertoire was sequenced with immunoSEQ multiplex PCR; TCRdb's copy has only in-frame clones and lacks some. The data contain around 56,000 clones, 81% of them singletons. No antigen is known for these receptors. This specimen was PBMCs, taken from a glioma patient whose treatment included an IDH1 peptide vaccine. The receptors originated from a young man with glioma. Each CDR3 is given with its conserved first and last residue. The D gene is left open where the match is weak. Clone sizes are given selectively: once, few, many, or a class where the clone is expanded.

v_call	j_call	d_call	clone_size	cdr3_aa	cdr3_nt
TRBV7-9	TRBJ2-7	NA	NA	CASSFDSNYEQYF	TGTGCCAGCAGCTTTGACAGCAACTACGAGCAGTACTTC
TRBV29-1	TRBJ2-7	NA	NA	CSVAGRLSYEQYF	TGCAGCGTTGCGGGCAGACTATCCTACGAGCAGTACTTC
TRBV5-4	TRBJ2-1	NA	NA	CASSLGILASEQFF	TGTGCCAGCAGCTTGGGAATTCTGGCTAGCGAGCAGTTCTTC
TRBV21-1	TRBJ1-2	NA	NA	CASSKIQDRRYGYTF	TGTGCCAGCAGCAAGATACAGGACAGAAGGTATGGCTACACCTTC
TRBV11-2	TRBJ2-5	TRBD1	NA	CASSSRTGLKKTQYF	TGTGCCAGCAGCTCCCGGACAGGGCTAAAGAAGACCCAGTACTTC
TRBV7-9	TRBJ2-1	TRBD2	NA	CASSLVIAGPFNEQFF	TGTGCCAGCAGCTTAGTAATAGCGGGGCCCTTCAATGAGCAGTTCTTC
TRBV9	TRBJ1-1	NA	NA	CASSVGPLGGANTEAFF	TGTGCCAGCAGCGTAGGCCCATTGGGGGGCGCGAACACTGAAGCTTTCTTT
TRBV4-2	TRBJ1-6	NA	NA	CASSQEKGTSPLHF	TGTGCCAGCAGCCAAGAGAAGGGTACCTCACCCCTCCACTTT
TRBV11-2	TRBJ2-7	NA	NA	CASTQHRVRVYEQYF	TGTGCCAGCACCCAACACCGGGTCCGGGTCTACGAGCAGTACTTC
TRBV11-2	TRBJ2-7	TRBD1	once	CASSSSGTGSSYEQYF	TGTGCCAGCAGCTCTTCCGGGACAGGGAGCTCCTACGAGCAGTACTTC
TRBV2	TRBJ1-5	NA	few	CASSEVSESGNQPQHF	TGTGCCAGCAGTGAGGTCTCGGAGTCGGGCAATCAGCCCCAGCATTTT
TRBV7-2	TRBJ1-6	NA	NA	CASSLRNSPLHF	TGTGCCAGCAGCTTGAGAAATTCACCCCTCCACTTT
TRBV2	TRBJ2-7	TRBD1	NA	CASTRTGDEQYF	TGTGCCAGCACGAGGACAGGGGATGAGCAGTACTTC
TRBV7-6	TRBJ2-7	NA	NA	CASSPLQSDSLYEQYF	TGTGCCAGCAGCCCACTTCAGTCGGACAGTCTCTACGAGCAGTACTTC
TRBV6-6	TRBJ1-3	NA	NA	CASKQYRVLIGNTIYF	TGTGCCAGCAAACAATACAGGGTCTTGATCGGAAACACCATATATTTT
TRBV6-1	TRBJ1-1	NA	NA	CASSERTLQWAATEAFF	TGTGCCAGCAGTGAAAGGACCTTACAGTGGGCCGCCACTGAAGCTTTCTTT
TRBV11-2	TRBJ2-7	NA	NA	CASSLRRRIYEQYF	TGTGCCAGCAGCTTACGCCGGCGGATCTACGAGCAGTACTTC
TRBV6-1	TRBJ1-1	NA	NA	CASRTSGFTEAFF	TGTGCCAGCAGGACCTCAGGGTTCACTGAAGCTTTCTTT
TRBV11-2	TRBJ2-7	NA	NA	CASSSVDQGPEQYF	TGTGCCAGCAGTTCTGTCGATCAGGGCCCCGAGCAGTACTTC
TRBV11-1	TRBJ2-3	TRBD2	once	CASSLAGASGGTDTQYF	TGTGCCAGCAGCTTAGCGGGGGCTAGCGGGGGCACAGATACGCAGTATTTT
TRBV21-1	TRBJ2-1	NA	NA	CAIIYRESYNEQFF	TGTGCCATCATCTACAGGGAAAGTTACAATGAGCAGTTCTTC
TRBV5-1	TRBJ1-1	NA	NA	CASSLALNTEAFF	TGCGCCAGCAGCTTGGCCCTGAACACTGAAGCTTTCTTT
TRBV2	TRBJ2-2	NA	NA	CASRNTGELFF	TGTGCCAGCCGGAACACCGGGGAGCTGTTTTTT
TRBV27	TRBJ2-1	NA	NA	CASSPSAGSYNEQFF	TGTGCCAGCAGCCCATCGGCCGGCTCCTACAATGAGCAGTTCTTC
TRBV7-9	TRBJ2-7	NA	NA	CASSSPRDEQYF	TGTGCCAGCAGCTCCCCTAGGGACGAGCAGTACTTC
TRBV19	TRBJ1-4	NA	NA	CASSAPYEKLFF	TGTGCCAGTAGTGCCCCGTATGAAAAACTGTTTTTT
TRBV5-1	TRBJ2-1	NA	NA	CASSLYGGPYNEQFF	TGCGCCAGCAGCTTATACGGGGGGCCCTACAATGAGCAGTTCTTC
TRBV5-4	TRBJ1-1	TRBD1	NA	CASSPGQGKNTEAFF	TGTGCCAGCAGCCCAGGACAGGGCAAGAACACTGAAGCTTTCTTT
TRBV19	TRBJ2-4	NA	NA	CASSIDLPRGSSKNIQYF	TGTGCCAGTAGTATAGATCTCCCCCGGGGGAGTAGCAAAAACATTCAGTACTTC
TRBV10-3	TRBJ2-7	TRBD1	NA	CAISNPGTGSYEQYF	TGTGCCATCAGTAACCCCGGGACAGGCTCCTACGAGCAGTACTTC
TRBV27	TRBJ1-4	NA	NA	CASSLRAPREKLFF	TGTGCCAGCAGTTTAAGAGCACCCCGTGAAAAACTGTTTTTT
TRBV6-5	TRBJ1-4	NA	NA	CASTEDPGREKLFF	TGTGCCAGTACTGAAGATCCCGGCCGAGAAAAACTGTTTTTT
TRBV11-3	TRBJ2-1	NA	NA	CASSLGNEQFF	TGTGCCAGCAGCTTGGGCAATGAGCAGTTCTTC
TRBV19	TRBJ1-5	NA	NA	CASKAGNQPQHF	TGTGCCAGTAAGGCAGGCAATCAGCCCCAGCATTTT
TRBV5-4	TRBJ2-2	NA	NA	CASSLNVAGELFF	TGTGCCAGCAGCTTGAACGTGGCCGGGGAGCTGTTTTTT
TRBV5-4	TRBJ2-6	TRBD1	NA	CASSPGGSWANVLTF	TGTGCCAGCAGCCCAGGGGGCTCTTGGGCCAACGTCCTGACTTTC
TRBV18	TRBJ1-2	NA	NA	CASSPREGNYGYTF	TGTGCCAGCTCACCCAGGGAGGGCAACTATGGCTACACCTTC
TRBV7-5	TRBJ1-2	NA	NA	CVRNNWDRGAPGYGYTF	TGTGTCAGAAATAATTGGGACAGGGGCGCCCCCGGGTATGGCTACACCTTC
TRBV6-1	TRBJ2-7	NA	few	CASSADWASYEQYF	TGTGCCAGCAGTGCCGACTGGGCCTCCTACGAGCAGTACTTC
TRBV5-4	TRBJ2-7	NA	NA	CASSSWTAPYEQYF	TGTGCCAGCAGCTCCTGGACAGCACCCTACGAGCAGTACTTC
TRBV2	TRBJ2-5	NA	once	CASSEALETQYF	TGTGCCAGCAGTGAAGCGCTAGAGACCCAGTACTTC
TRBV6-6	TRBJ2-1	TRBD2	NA	CASSGTSGGFYNEQFF	TGTGCCAGCAGCGGGACTAGCGGGGGGTTTTACAATGAGCAGTTCTTC
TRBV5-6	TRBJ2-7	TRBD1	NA	CASTLGGTGSYEQYF	TGTGCCAGCACCTTGGGCGGGACAGGCTCCTACGAGCAGTACTTC
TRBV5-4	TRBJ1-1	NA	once	CASSLIQGKQNTEAFF	TGTGCCAGCAGCTTAATACAGGGCAAGCAGAACACTGAAGCTTTCTTT
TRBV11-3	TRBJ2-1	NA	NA	CASSRFAGSSYNEQFF	TGTGCCAGCAGCAGATTCGCAGGGAGCTCCTACAATGAGCAGTTCTTC
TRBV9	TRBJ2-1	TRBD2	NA	CASSVRSGAGGYNEQFF	TGTGCCAGCAGCGTCCGTTCAGGAGCGGGGGGGTACAATGAGCAGTTCTTC
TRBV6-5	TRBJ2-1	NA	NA	CASSYSHLGDEQFF	TGTGCCAGCAGTTATAGCCACCTCGGGGATGAGCAGTTCTTC
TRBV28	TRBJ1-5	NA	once	CASTGTGNQPQHF	TGTGCCAGCACCGGAACGGGCAATCAGCCCCAGCATTTT
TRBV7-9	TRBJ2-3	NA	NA	CASSPYLSAVDTQYF	TGTGCCAGCAGCCCATACCTTAGCGCGGTGGATACGCAGTATTTT
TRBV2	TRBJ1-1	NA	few	CASSGEGRNTEAFF	TGTGCCAGCAGTGGGGAAGGACGGAACACTGAAGCTTTCTTT